This T cell receptor beta chain emerged from a study of beta chain features in type 1 diabetes. Expressed TCRB transcripts were sequenced because the entire RNA isolate underwent reverse transcription. Repertoires were generated with immunoSEQ multiplex PCR, while TCRdb's copy carries only in-frame clones and drops some. Here the sample spans around 100,000 clones, about 26% being singletons. General study results and limits: For Type 1 diabetes patients, all four CD4+ subsets carried TCRB CDR3s that were moderately but significantly shorter. High TCR expression in some cells could lead to their over-representation in cDNA sequencing.

With 5 bases removed from V and 5 bases from J, the gap between germline ends came to 15 bases. Germline V lookup: CDR1 MGHDK, CDR2 SYGVNS. The CDR3 consists of 14 residues. As to this clone: What it binds is unknown.

The chain is built from TRBV25-1 and TRBJ2-5, with D possibly matching TRBD1 (5 bases). The sequenced sample was central memory CD4+ T cells from blood. The clonotype originates from a woman aged 18-29 years with type 1 diabetes. Here the CDR3 reads CASSPLQVKETQYF. The CDR3 DNA sequence: TGTGCCAGCAGTCCACTACAGGTTAAGGAGACCCAGTACTTC.